This TCR beta chain came from a study of shared clonotypes between healthy human individuals. Whole-study findings and limits: An effect of sequencing depth on clonotype sharing among donors was expected. Tissues were not sampled, only blood, and their repertoires likely differ.

Per the original data handling: Filtering was not the same, since immunoSEQ gave junction-only sequences without quality scores. This table comes from immunoSEQ multiplex PCR, and its TCRdb copy is limited to in-frame clones, with some not included. The V and J calls and clone size were taken over from that table, and D and trimming were inferred from the DNA. The sample carries millions of clones, 90% to 95% recorded once. A word on this clone: Its antigen remains unidentified.

The specimen was naive CD4+ T cells from PBMCs. This sample's subset: CD45RA+ positively selected. The receptor's source is a man between 18 and 35 years old in good health. Some clones in this sample may be carry-over from other donors' samples.

CDR3 region: CASSPGRHRTGGYGYTF. CDR3 sequence (DNA): TGTGCCAGCAGCCCCGGGAGGCACCGCACAGGGGGTTATGGCTACACCTTC. V gene TRBV7-6 combines with J gene TRBJ1-2; 8 nucleotides align to TRBD1. Per the germline V gene, CDR1 is SGHVS and CDR2 is FNYEAQ. V dropped 5 bases and J dropped 5; count of bases not matched to a gene: 16. This CDR3 is built from 17 residues.